Listed here is a single TCR beta chain. Its specificity is not known. This entry is derived from a study of OX40 agonist ivuxolimab in advanced cancers. Regarding the study as a whole: Some nonresponders also had low normalized T-cell clonal expansion.

Here immunoSEQ multiplex PCR was the method, and the copy in TCRdb shows in-frame clones only, minus some. The sample comprises fewer than 85,000 clones, around 90% of which are singletons, and 11% rests with the top ten. The source is an adult with an advanced solid tumor such as melanoma, head and neck, liver or kidney cancer. The sample consisted of CD4+ or CD8+ T cells sorted from blood, taken in a trial of the OX40 agonist ivuxolimab.

The CDR3 sequence: CASSITSGGPTRDTQYF. In nucleotides, the CDR3 is TGTGCCAGCAGCATAACTAGCGGGGGTCCGACCAGGGATACGCAGTATTTT. The chain has TRBV11-3 and TRBJ2-3, with 11 positions matching TRBD2. The trim removed 5 bases at V and 6 bases at J, leaving 13 bases unmatched. Germline loops: CDR1 SGHNT, CDR2 YENEEA. This CDR3 contains 17 residues.